The clone carrying this T cell receptor beta chain was detected only once. Its cognate antigen is unknown. These data originate in a study of STAT3 mutations in large granular lymphocyte leukemia. Only in-frame clones appear in the TCRdb table, and some are missing; sequencing was by immunoSEQ multiplex PCR. The table has under 15,000 clones, 90% seen once. Points from the study as a whole: Persisting codominant clonotypes may have hidden a small pathogenic clone. Suggested: STAT3 mutation was not the ancestral event for these clonal expansions. Every T-cell large granular lymphocyte leukemia patient had at least one immunodominant TCR beta clonotype. Clonal expansion was inferred from other time points because no sample existed at each clone's first appearance.

Sequenced material: peripheral blood mononuclear cells. The source is a man aged 35-49 years with T-cell large granular lymphocyte leukemia. Some clones in this sample may be carry-over from other donors' samples.

CDR3 amino acids: CASSGGALNNEQFF. CDR3 DNA sequence: TGTGCCAGCAGCGGGGGGGCTCTCAACAATGAGCAGTTCTTC. The J gene is TRBJ2-1, the V gene TRBV9; possibly TRBD1 or TRBD2 for D (6 bases each). With 3 bases removed from V and 5 bases from J, the gap between germline ends came to 12 bases. The CDR3 length is 14 residues. The V gene's germline CDR1 is SGDLS and CDR2 YYNGEE.